A single sample gave rise to the 9 T cell receptor beta chains below, sequenced in a study of cytomegalovirus exposure and HLA in healthy donors. Use of 60 Vbeta and 13 Jbeta primers characterized the PCR. Produced via immunoSEQ multiplex PCR; TCRdb's table is partial and in-frame only. The data contain about 160,000 clones, over 70% of them singletons. Sequenced material: PBMCs. The receptors were sampled from a woman in her 50s in good health and CMV-seropositive.

The chain couples TRBV9 to TRBJ2-1; the match to TRBD2 covers 10 bases. The V gene's germline CDR1 is SGDLS and CDR2 YYNGEE. Trimming removed 0 bases from V and 7 bases from J; junction bases left unmatched: 13. The CDR3 is made up of 18 amino acids. CDR3 nucleotide sequence: TGTGCCAGCAGCGTAGAGTTAGCTAGCGGGGGCCGGAGGAATGAGCAGTTCTTC. Its translation: CASSVELASGGRRNEQFF.

This chain links TRBV6-5 with TRBJ1-2; 8 bases are a match to TRBD1. With V trimmed by 5 bases and J by 8 bases, 10 bases remained unmatched. The germline CDR1 and CDR2 sequences are MNHEY and SVGAGI. This CDR3 contains 14 residues. In DNA form, the CDR3 reads TGTGCCAGCAGTGTTTCGGACAGGGAAACAGGCTACACCTTC. It is translated as CASSVSDRETGYTF.

The chain has TRBV2 and TRBJ2-7; D gene uncertain. This CDR3 has 11 residues. The V end lost 4 bases, the J end lost 4 bases, and 5 bases lay between the germline ends. Per germline, CDR1 SNHLY and CDR2 FYNNEI. The CDR3 loop is CASSAGYEQYF. The CDR3 DNA is TGTGCCAGCAGTGCGGGTTACGAGCAGTACTTC.

The gene calls are TRBV2 and TRBJ1-2; D not resolved. The CDR3 is 14 amino acids. Trimming pared 6 bases from V and 1 base from J, leaving 12 bases between. Germline assignment: CDR1 SNHLY and CDR2 FYNNEI. This CDR3 is CASRILRINYGYTF. The CDR3 nucleotides are TGTGCCAGCAGGATTCTCAGGATTAACTATGGCTACACCTTC.

The chain couples TRBV5-1 to TRBJ1-2; 9 nucleotides agree with TRBD1. Germline-derived CDR1 and CDR2 are SGHRS and YFSETQ. The CDR3 spans 16 residues. The ends lost 4 bases at V and 2 bases at J; junction bases unmatched: 9. The DNA of the CDR3 is TGCGCCAGCAGCCCGTTATCAGGACAGGGGAACTATGGCTACACCTTC. Its translation is CASSPLSGQGNYGYTF.

This clone was counted only a few times. The chain carries TRBV5-1 and TRBJ2-5; TRBD2 aligns across 7 bases. The CDR3 length is 14 residues. Trimming at V came to 4 bases and at J to 4 bases, leaving 7 bases not matched to a gene. Germline values: CDR1 SGHRS, CDR2 YFSETQ. The CDR3 region is CASSTGGLGETQYF. The CDR3 nucleotides read TGCGCCAGCAGCACGGGGGGTCTGGGAGAGACCCAGTACTTC.

J is TRBJ2-1 and V is TRBV5-1; 11 nucleotides align to TRBD2. CDR3 length equals 16 residues. The germline V gene has CDR1 SGHRS and CDR2 YFSETQ. V trimming: 1 base; J trimming: 6 bases; junction bases outside the gene matches: 6. The CDR3, as DNA: TGCGCCAGCAGCTTGATTAGCGGGGGGGCGTTCAATGAGCAGTTCTTC. It encodes CASSLISGGAFNEQFF.

The chain has TRBV10-3 and TRBJ2-2; no firm D call. CDR1 is ENHRY and CDR2 is SYGVKD in the germline V gene. Deletions cut 7 bases from V and 3 bases from J, with 6 bases between. This CDR3 comprises 12 residues. Written as DNA, the CDR3 is TGTGCCATCACAGTGGACACCGGGGAGCTGTTTTTT. This translates into CAITVDTGELFF.

This clone turned up a few times. The chain is built from TRBV7-7 and TRBJ2-7; the match to TRBD2 covers 13 bases. CDR1 SSHAT and CDR2 FNYEAQ come from the germline V gene (reference sequence). Trimming removed 5 bases from V and 7 bases from J; junction bases left unmatched: 8. The CDR3 sequence is 15 residues long. The CDR3 spells CASSPGLAGAGEQYF. The CDR3 DNA reads as TGTGCCAGCAGCCCCGGACTAGCGGGGGCGGGGGAGCAGTACTTC.